This TCR beta chain stems from a study of regulatory T cells in long-lasting Graves disease (dated by TCRdb to the early 2020s). Context from the whole study: Antithyroid drugs had been taken for less than 3 months by newly diagnosed Graves' disease patients. Peripheral blood TCR sequencing and RNA sequencing compared persistent Graves' disease patients with newly diagnosed Graves' disease patients. A total of 33 samples underwent TCR sequencing, from roughly 13 patients with persistent Graves' disease and 20 or so patients with newly diagnosed Graves' disease. The study was registered as a clinical trial and conducted in China.

The time point label, read with the paper, signifies: newly diagnosed GD, antithyroid drugs for less than 3 months. For both TCR sequencing and RNA sequencing, RNA was extracted from PBMCs using TRIzol. Graves' disease was diagnosed according to American Thyroid Association guidelines. Patients were recruited from an endocrinology department in Xi'an, China. Each patient gave about 8.1 milliliters of peripheral blood, collected in an EDTA anticoagulant tube. Ficoll Paque Plus density gradient separation was used to isolate PBMCs, and no further T cell sorting was done. An Agilent 2100 Bioanalyzer and agarose gel were used to assess RNA quality, and a NanoDrop 2000 was used to measure RNA concentration. V lost 5 bases and J lost 9 bases; the stretch between them is 23 bases long. CDR3 length: 17 amino acids, cysteine to phenylalanine. Of the read, only the CDR3 DNA is kept; its 51 bases are in frame from base 1. CDR1 and CDR2 were assigned from the germline V gene as SNHLY and FYNNEI.

Note on this clonotype: It lacks a known antigen. The record has no base qualities; no much larger clone is one base away.

The library relied on multiplex PCR. The sequencer listed for this sample is Illumina HiSeq 4000. To build TCR beta libraries, CDR3 regions were amplified by Arm-PCR using iRepertoire HTBI primers. Before sequencing, the PCR products went through gel purification. From the authors' description of their analysis: Across samples, roughly 60 TRBV and 13 to 15 TRBJ segments were identified and used for gene usage analysis of CDR3 amino acid clonotypes. COPE and FqMerger were used to merge the filtered high-quality paired reads into contigs. BLAST was used to align contigs to IMGT TRBV, TRBD and TRBJ reference genes, with CDR3 defined following IMGT. Highly expanded clones were defined as clonotypes with a frequency above 0.1%. Repertoire diversity was measured by Shannon entropy, and V-J evenness by the Gini coefficient. Public clonotypes were defined as clonotypes shared by more than one individual. TCRdb ran its own pipeline on the public reads, namely fastp trimming at Q25 and MiXCR clone calling, and kept in-frame beta chains. Every CDR3 protein is listed once, alongside the most common genes and DNA of its rows. V and J calls and clone size were set by TCRdb, not the authors. Here the sample has roughly 560,000 distinct CDR3 sequences; about 11% occur a single time. The top ten constitute over 7% of the sample.

Overall study outcomes, separate from this receptor: Persistent Graves' disease patients showed lower TCR Shannon entropy and fewer highly expanded clones than newly diagnosed patients, suggesting clonal expansion. A larger number of public clonotypes was shared among persistent patients (fewer than 3,000) than among newly diagnosed patients (around 880). Peripheral blood alone was examined, since thyroid tissue, which constituted the primary lesion, could not be accessed. Preferential use of TRBV28, TRBJ1-2 and TRBJ2-5 was observed in persistent disease, whereas TRBV20-1 and TRBJ2-1 were favored in newly diagnosed disease. Only the TCR beta chain was sequenced and analyzed. The small sample size was acknowledged by the authors as a limitation that may reduce accuracy.

These same data were also listed under a study on T cells in Graves' hyperthyroidism and ophthalmopathy. Reported in the second study: Stable Graves' hyperthyroidism was defined as no progression to ophthalmopathy during 18 months of follow-up. Hyperthyroidism patients were newly diagnosed, with disease duration under 2 months, and aged 18 to 65 years. Patients with uncontrolled infections, other autoimmune diseases, pregnancy or lactation were excluded. Diagnoses were established on the basis of clinical symptoms, serum thyroxine and TRAb, thyroid ultrasound, and orbital computed tomography. The first round of RT-PCR for the TCR CDR3 was performed with the HTBI primer set and the Qiagen OneStep RT-PCR kit. Blood samples also contained most of the expanded thyroid clonotypes (frequency above 0.001), which suggests that blood repertoires may reflect thyroid immune responses. Ophthalmopathy was separated from stable hyperthyroidism by a 13 V-J signature model, with 85% to 90% sensitivity and 81% to 82% specificity obtained in cross-validation and 80%/75% obtained in testing. In validation, the model predicted progression to ophthalmopathy with around 71% sensitivity and approximately 78% specificity, a median of around 6.6 months before onset. To identify distinguishing TCR V-J signatures, a discovery cohort of 100 patients was used, comprising under 45 with Graves' ophthalmopathy and about 59 with stable Graves' hyperthyroidism. Prospective prediction of ophthalmopathy was tested in an independent validation cohort consisting of roughly 20 hyperthyroidism patients and more than 15 patients who later progressed to ophthalmopathy. For training and testing, the roughly 93 patients in the discovery cohort were randomly divided in a 7:3 ratio. In addition, the study compared T-cell repertoires in thyroid tissue and in blood from over 5 Graves' hyperthyroidism patients. Once sampling was done, hyperthyroidism patients were given methimazole at a starting dose of 30 mg daily, whereas ophthalmopathy patients were given high-dose intravenous methylprednisolone. Libraries were constructed in a second round of multiplex PCR, after which size selection and purification were performed. Libraries were sequenced paired-end with 100 bp reads on an Illumina HiSeq2000. Raw data were processed with SOAPnuke, discarding reads with adapters, uncalled bases, mean Phred below 15, or no exact constant-primer or identifier match. COPE v1.2.5 was used to merge the high-quality paired reads, and each unique nucleotide sequence was defined as a clonotype. MiTCR v1.1 was used to align clonotypes to the IMGT TRBV, TRBD and TRBJ reference segments. The analysis included only V-J combinations with a frequency above 0.0001, which together covered roughly 99% of the repertoires. A TCS score was defined as the ratio of F50 (clonal expansion) to E x V (chaos), with BLOSUM62-based TCRdist applied between CDR3 peptides within each V-J. Welch's t-statistics and random forest reduced 500 to 550 V-J features to roughly 13, which were used in a naive Bayes classifier (R e1071). Sample size was not statistically predetermined, and investigators were not blinded to group allocation. The paper reports TCR Vbeta CDR3 sequencing of more than 120 peripheral blood samples: approximately 41 ophthalmopathy, over 70 hyperthyroidism and around 17 progressor patients.

The clonotype comes from a woman aged 30 to 39 with Graves disease. Donor details come from another sample of the same person, matched by shared clones. The V and J segments used are TRBV2 and TRBJ1-6, with TRBD1 perhaps the D gene, on 6 matching bases. This material consisted of peripheral blood mononuclear cells (PBMCs), taken at new diagnosis, from a patient treated with antithyroid drugs. The CDR3 amino acid sequence is: CASSTGPQGGFGSPLHF. The bases are TGTGCCAGCAGTACCGGCCCACAGGGAGGATTTGGTTCACCCCTCCACTTT.